A selection of T cell receptor beta chains follows, all from one sample in a study of OX40 agonist ivuxolimab in advanced cancers. The assay was immunoSEQ multiplex PCR, and TCRdb's table has in-frame clones only and misses some. Of tens of thousands of clones listed, under 85% are singletons. The source was CD4+ or CD8+ T cells sorted from blood, collected in a trial of the OX40 agonist ivuxolimab. The receptors originated from an adult with an advanced solid tumor such as melanoma, head and neck, liver or kidney cancer. Both conserved end residues are part of each CDR3. The D gene is left open where the match is weak. Only some rows state a clone size, as once, few, many or a class for expanded clones.

D	size	J	V	CDR3	DNA
-	-	TRBJ1-6	TRBV6-4	CASSDSGGSPLHF	TGTGCCAGCAGTGACTCTGGGGGTTCACCCCTCCACTTT
-	-	TRBJ2-7	TRBV6-6	CASSYGVYEQYF	TGTGCCAGCAGTTACGGGGTCTACGAGCAGTACTTC
-	-	TRBJ1-2	TRBV6-5	CASSRANYGYTF	TGTGCCAGCAGTCGGGCAAACTATGGCTACACCTTC
TRBD2	-	TRBJ2-5	TRBV6-1	CASSESWTSGGARETQYF	TGTGCCAGCAGTGAATCGTGGACTAGCGGGGGGGCTCGAGAGACCCAGTACTTC
-	-	TRBJ1-2	TRBV25-1	CASSEYRSGNYGYTF	TGTGCCAGCAGTGAATATAGGTCAGGCAACTATGGCTACACCTTC
TRBD2	-	TRBJ2-3	TRBV28	CASSSPGLAGGKDTQYF	TGTGCCAGCAGTTCCCCAGGACTAGCGGGGGGGAAGGATACGCAGTATTTT
-	-	TRBJ1-2	TRBV2	CASSEALRSYTF	TGTGCCAGCAGTGAAGCCTTGCGGTCCTACACCTTC
-	-	TRBJ2-1	TRBV7-2	CASSLAQANHNEQFF	TGTGCCAGCAGCTTAGCGCAGGCGAACCACAATGAGCAGTTCTTC
TRBD1	-	TRBJ2-7	TRBV10-3	CATNIGDSYEQYF	TGTGCCACAAATATCGGGGACAGCTACGAGCAGTACTTC
-	-	TRBJ1-5	TRBV10-3	CAISEQGPNQPQHF	TGTGCCATCAGTGAACAGGGACCTAATCAGCCCCAGCATTTT
-	-	TRBJ2-5	TRBV19	CAGGWGETQYF	TGTGCCGGAGGTTGGGGAGAGACCCAGTACTTC
-	few	TRBJ1-5	TRBV6-6	CASSSSDGYQPQHF	TGTGCCAGCAGTTCCTCGGACGGGTATCAGCCCCAGCATTTT
-	-	TRBJ2-5	TRBV2	CASSEPRGPQETQYF	TGTGCCAGCAGTGAACCGCGGGGGCCACAAGAGACCCAGTACTTC
TRBD1	once	TRBJ2-3	TRBV6-1	CASSEAADRPQGSQYF	TGTGCCAGCAGTGAAGCGGCGGACAGGCCACAAGGGTCGCAGTATTTT
-	-	TRBJ1-5	TRBV2	CASSDGTTPNQPQHF	TGTGCCAGCAGCGACGGGACAACACCCAATCAGCCCCAGCATTTT
TRBD1	-	TRBJ2-7	TRBV4-1	CASSRDRESDYEQYF	TGCGCCAGCAGCCGGGACAGGGAATCCGACTACGAGCAGTACTTC
-	-	TRBJ2-1	TRBV11-2	CASSRRQAAYNEQFF	TGTGCCAGCAGCCGGCGGCAGGCGGCCTACAATGAGCAGTTCTTC
TRBD1	-	TRBJ2-3	TRBV2	CASTPGQKLDWETDTQYF	TGTGCCAGCACGCCGGGACAGAAGTTGGATTGGGAAACAGATACGCAGTATTTT
-	-	TRBJ2-1	TRBV18	CASSPTDTLNEQFF	TGTGCCAGCTCACCAACAGACACCCTCAATGAGCAGTTCTTC
-	-	TRBJ2-7	TRBV19	CASSGGDLSYEQYF	TGTGCCAGTAGTGGCGGGGACCTCTCCTACGAGCAGTACTTC
-	few	TRBJ1-1	TRBV5-1	CASSLAQSGGEAFF	TGCGCCAGCAGCTTGGCCCAATCGGGGGGAGAAGCTTTCTTT
TRBD1	-	TRBJ1-2	TRBV7-9	CASSRTGGENYGYTF	TGTGCCAGCAGCCGGACAGGGGGCGAGAACTATGGCTACACCTTC
-	-	TRBJ1-6	TRBV7-8	CACKTDGSNSPLHF	TGTGCCTGCAAAACGGACGGGAGTAATTCACCCCTCCACTTT
TRBD2	-	TRBJ2-1	TRBV30	CAWSDPTSGGAFGQFF	TGTGCCTGGAGTGACCCGACTAGCGGGGGGGCCTTTGGTCAGTTCTTC
-	few	TRBJ2-7	TRBV7-2	CASSQDPAQGSYEQYF	TGTGCCAGCAGCCAAGACCCGGCACAGGGCTCCTACGAGCAGTACTTC
-	-	TRBJ1-2	TRBV14	CASSQHQKQGTSYTF	TGTGCCAGCAGCCAACATCAAAAACAGGGTACGAGCTACACCTTC
-	-	TRBJ2-7	TRBV7-2	CASSLQGTYEQYF	TGTGCCAGCAGCTTACAGGGTACCTACGAGCAGTACTTC
-	once	TRBJ2-5	TRBV29-1	CSVFRDTVDETQYF	TGCAGCGTTTTTCGGGACACCGTAGACGAGACCCAGTACTTC
-	-	TRBJ2-7	TRBV7-9	CASSQDSGTGKYF	TGTGCCAGCAGCCAAGATTCAGGCACAGGCAAGTACTTC
-	-	TRBJ1-4	TRBV6-1	CASSEAVDSKLFF	TGTGCCAGCAGTGAAGCCGTCGACTCCAAACTGTTTTTT
-	many	TRBJ1-5	TRBV6-1	CASNREGDQPQHF	TGTGCCAGCAACAGGGAGGGGGATCAGCCCCAGCATTTT